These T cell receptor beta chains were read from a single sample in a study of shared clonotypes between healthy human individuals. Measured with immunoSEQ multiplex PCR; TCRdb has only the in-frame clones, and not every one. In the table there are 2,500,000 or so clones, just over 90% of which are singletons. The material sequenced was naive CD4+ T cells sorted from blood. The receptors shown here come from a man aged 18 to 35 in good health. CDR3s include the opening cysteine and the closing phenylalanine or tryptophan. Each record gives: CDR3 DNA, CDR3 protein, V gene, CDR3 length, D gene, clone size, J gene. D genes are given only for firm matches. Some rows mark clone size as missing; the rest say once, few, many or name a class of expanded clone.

cdr3_nt: TGTGCCAGCAGCTTAACAGGGGCTGAGGCTTTCTTT
cdr3_aa: CASSLTGAEAFF
v_call: TRBV7-9
cdr3_length: 12
d_call: TRBD1
clone_size: NA
j_call: TRBJ1-1

cdr3_nt: TGTGCCAGCAGCGTAGCTAGCCAAGAGACCCAGTACTTC
cdr3_aa: CASSVASQETQYF
v_call: TRBV9
cdr3_length: 13
d_call: NA
clone_size: NA
j_call: TRBJ2-5

cdr3_nt: TGTGCCTGGAGTGCGCCGACAGGGCTCACGGAGACCCAGTACTTC
cdr3_aa: CAWSAPTGLTETQYF
v_call: TRBV30
cdr3_length: 15
d_call: TRBD1
clone_size: NA
j_call: TRBJ2-5

cdr3_nt: TGCGCCAGCAAAGGGGGAGTTAACTATGGCTACACCTTC
cdr3_aa: CASKGGVNYGYTF
v_call: TRBV5-1
cdr3_length: 13
d_call: NA
clone_size: NA
j_call: TRBJ1-2

cdr3_nt: TGTGCCAGTAGCGACAGGGGTGGGACAGATACGCAGTATTTT
cdr3_aa: CASSDRGGTDTQYF
v_call: TRBV19
cdr3_length: 14
d_call: TRBD1
clone_size: NA
j_call: TRBJ2-3

cdr3_nt: TGTGCCAGCAGGTCAGAGGGGCAGCCCCAGCATTTT
cdr3_aa: CASRSEGQPQHF
v_call: TRBV7-9
cdr3_length: 12
d_call: NA
clone_size: NA
j_call: TRBJ1-5

cdr3_nt: TGTGCCAGCAGCTTCCCGGGACTAGCGGAGGGGCAAGAGACCCAGTACTTC
cdr3_aa: CASSFPGLAEGQETQYF
v_call: TRBV5-4
cdr3_length: 17
d_call: TRBD2
clone_size: NA
j_call: TRBJ2-5

cdr3_nt: TGTGCCAGCAGCTTGAAACAGGCGGCAGATACGCAGTATTTT
cdr3_aa: CASSLKQAADTQYF
v_call: TRBV5-4
cdr3_length: 14
d_call: NA
clone_size: NA
j_call: TRBJ2-3

cdr3_nt: TGCAGCTCTGACAGCCTCACAGATACGCAGTATTTT
cdr3_aa: CSSDSLTDTQYF
v_call: TRBV29-1
cdr3_length: 12
d_call: NA
clone_size: NA
j_call: TRBJ2-3

cdr3_nt: TGTGCCAGCAGTGAAGTAGTAGGGGCGAACACCGGGGAGCTGTTTTTT
cdr3_aa: CASSEVVGANTGELFF
v_call: TRBV6-1
cdr3_length: 16
d_call: NA
clone_size: NA
j_call: TRBJ2-2

cdr3_nt: TGCGCCAGCAGCTTGGCGAACTATGGCTACACCTTC
cdr3_aa: CASSLANYGYTF
v_call: TRBV5-1
cdr3_length: 12
d_call: NA
clone_size: few
j_call: TRBJ1-2

cdr3_nt: TGTGCCAGCAGTCCCCAACAGGGCAACTATGGCTACACCTTC
cdr3_aa: CASSPQQGNYGYTF
v_call: TRBV6-4
cdr3_length: 14
d_call: NA
clone_size: NA
j_call: TRBJ1-2

cdr3_nt: TGCGCCAGCAGCTCCCGACAGGGATGGCATGAGCAGTTCTTC
cdr3_aa: CASSSRQGWHEQFF
v_call: TRBV5-1
cdr3_length: 14
d_call: TRBD1
clone_size: NA
j_call: TRBJ2-1

cdr3_nt: TGTGCCAGCAGCTTACCCTCGACAGGGCTGAATGAAAAACTGTTTTTT
cdr3_aa: CASSLPSTGLNEKLFF
v_call: TRBV7-6
cdr3_length: 16
d_call: TRBD1
clone_size: NA
j_call: TRBJ1-4

cdr3_nt: TGTGCCAGCAGTCTAGGAGGGCCCTATAATTCACCCCTCCACTTT
cdr3_aa: CASSLGGPYNSPLHF
v_call: TRBV5-5
cdr3_length: 15
d_call: NA
clone_size: NA
j_call: TRBJ1-6

cdr3_nt: TGTGCCATCAGTGGTCTCGCCGAGCAGTACTTC
cdr3_aa: CAISGLAEQYF
v_call: TRBV10-3
cdr3_length: 11
d_call: NA
clone_size: NA
j_call: TRBJ2-7

cdr3_nt: TGTGCCAGCAGTGCCGTTCACCCGGGACAGGGATCGGGAGGCTACACCTTC
cdr3_aa: CASSAVHPGQGSGGYTF
v_call: TRBV27
cdr3_length: 17
d_call: TRBD1
clone_size: NA
j_call: TRBJ1-2

cdr3_nt: TGTGCCAGCTCACCACCTACAGACTCAGGAAACACCATATATTTT
cdr3_aa: CASSPPTDSGNTIYF
v_call: TRBV18
cdr3_length: 15
d_call: NA
clone_size: NA
j_call: TRBJ1-3

cdr3_nt: TGTGCCAGCTCACTCGTCGGGGTGAGCACAGATACGCAGTATTTT
cdr3_aa: CASSLVGVSTDTQYF
v_call: TRBV18
cdr3_length: 15
d_call: NA
clone_size: NA
j_call: TRBJ2-3

cdr3_nt: TGCGCCAGCAGCTCCACGGGAGGGCCAACCTACGAGCAGTACTTC
cdr3_aa: CASSSTGGPTYEQYF
v_call: TRBV5-1
cdr3_length: 15
d_call: TRBD2
clone_size: once
j_call: TRBJ2-7

cdr3_nt: TGCGCCAGCAGTGATCGCCTTTGGGAGACCCAGTACTTC
cdr3_aa: CASSDRLWETQYF
v_call: TRBV10-1
cdr3_length: 13
d_call: NA
clone_size: NA
j_call: TRBJ2-5

cdr3_nt: TGTGCCAGCAGCTTAGATCGACTAGCGGGAGGTGGCACAGATACGCAGTATTTT
cdr3_aa: CASSLDRLAGGGTDTQYF
v_call: TRBV11-2
cdr3_length: 18
d_call: TRBD2
clone_size: NA
j_call: TRBJ2-3

cdr3_nt: TGTGCCAGCAGCTTAGTCTGGCAGAACACCGGGGAGCTGTTTTTT
cdr3_aa: CASSLVWQNTGELFF
v_call: TRBV11-2
cdr3_length: 15
d_call: NA
clone_size: NA
j_call: TRBJ2-2

cdr3_nt: TGTGCCAGCTCATCGGGACAGGGGGCAGAGCAGTACTTC
cdr3_aa: CASSSGQGAEQYF
v_call: TRBV18
cdr3_length: 13
d_call: TRBD1
clone_size: NA
j_call: TRBJ2-7

cdr3_nt: TGTGCCAGCGGAAGGGGGGGTACTGGAAACACCATATATTTT
cdr3_aa: CASGRGGTGNTIYF
v_call: TRBV6-5
cdr3_length: 14
d_call: NA
clone_size: NA
j_call: TRBJ1-3

cdr3_nt: TGTGCCAGCTCACCATCGGGACGGGCCTACGAGCAGTACTTC
cdr3_aa: CASSPSGRAYEQYF
v_call: TRBV18
cdr3_length: 14
d_call: NA
clone_size: NA
j_call: TRBJ2-7

cdr3_nt: TGTGCCAGCAGCGTAGGAGCCGGGACAGGGGATTATCAGCCCCAGCATTTT
cdr3_aa: CASSVGAGTGDYQPQHF
v_call: TRBV9
cdr3_length: 17
d_call: TRBD1
clone_size: NA
j_call: TRBJ1-5

cdr3_nt: TGTGCCAGCAAAAAGGGACAGGGGAACACTGAAGCTTTCTTT
cdr3_aa: CASKKGQGNTEAFF
v_call: TRBV6-5
cdr3_length: 14
d_call: TRBD1
clone_size: NA
j_call: TRBJ1-1

cdr3_nt: TGTGCCAGCAGCTTCGGAACTAGCGGGACTCTTACCTACGAGCAGTACTTC
cdr3_aa: CASSFGTSGTLTYEQYF
v_call: TRBV5-4
cdr3_length: 17
d_call: TRBD2
clone_size: NA
j_call: TRBJ2-7

cdr3_nt: TGTGCCAGCAGTCAGTCCGCCACAGGGTACACCGGGGAGCTGTTTTTT
cdr3_aa: CASSQSATGYTGELFF
v_call: TRBV27
cdr3_length: 16
d_call: NA
clone_size: once
j_call: TRBJ2-2

cdr3_nt: TGTGCCAGCAGCGCCGTTGGGGATTCACCCCTCCACTTT
cdr3_aa: CASSAVGDSPLHF
v_call: TRBV9
cdr3_length: 13
d_call: NA
clone_size: NA
j_call: TRBJ1-6

cdr3_nt: TGTGCCAGCAGTTACCTTCAGGGTGGAGAGCAGCCCCAGCATTTT
cdr3_aa: CASSYLQGGEQPQHF
v_call: TRBV6-6
cdr3_length: 15
d_call: NA
clone_size: NA
j_call: TRBJ1-5

cdr3_nt: TGTGCCTGCACAACGAAAGAGGCCTCTGGGGCCAACGTCCTGACTTTC
cdr3_aa: CACTTKEASGANVLTF
v_call: TRBV30
cdr3_length: 16
d_call: NA
clone_size: NA
j_call: TRBJ2-6

cdr3_nt: TGTGCCAGCAGCGTAGACGACAGGGGGAGGTTGATAGGTGGGGAGCTGTTTTTT
cdr3_aa: CASSVDDRGRLIGGELFF
v_call: TRBV9
cdr3_length: 18
d_call: TRBD1
clone_size: NA
j_call: TRBJ2-2

cdr3_nt: TGTGCCAGCAGCGATCTAGCGGGGGTAGAGACCCAGTACTTC
cdr3_aa: CASSDLAGVETQYF
v_call: TRBV5-8
cdr3_length: 14
d_call: TRBD2
clone_size: NA
j_call: TRBJ2-5

cdr3_nt: TGTGCCAGCAGCCCGACCCCGACAGGGATGAACACTGAAGCTTTCTTT
cdr3_aa: CASSPTPTGMNTEAFF
v_call: TRBV9
cdr3_length: 16
d_call: TRBD1
clone_size: NA
j_call: TRBJ1-1

cdr3_nt: NA
cdr3_aa: CASRRAGTEPSYEQYF
v_call: TRBV18
cdr3_length: 16
d_call: NA
clone_size: NA
j_call: TRBJ2-7